The 32 T cell receptor beta chains below were found in one sample sequenced in a study of blood T cell repertoires in COVID-19. Repertoires were generated with immunoSEQ multiplex PCR, while TCRdb's copy carries only in-frame clones and drops some. The sample yields about 280,000 clones, roughly 86% seen once. The sample consisted of peripheral blood. These receptors all stem from a woman in her 30s with COVID-19, enrolled during active disease.

V and J are TRBV6-4 and TRBJ1-1, with no clear D. The CDR3 runs 13 residues. Germline CDR1 MRHNA, CDR2 SNTAGT. V shed 2 bases and J shed 4 bases, with 8 bases lying between them. CDR3 sequence: CASSDRRGTEAFF. CDR3 DNA: TGTGCCAGCAGTGACCGGCGGGGCACTGAAGCTTTCTTT.

The chain joins TRBV5-1 to TRBJ2-1; TRBD1 matches at 10 bases. The CDR3 runs to 17 residues. J was trimmed by 3 bases and V by 3 bases; bases with no gene match: 9. Per the germline V gene, CDR1 is SGHRS and CDR2 is YFSETQ. CDR3 sequence reads: CASSSSTDRGDYNEQFF. CDR3 bases: TGCGCCAGCAGCTCCTCGACGGACAGGGGGGACTACAATGAGCAGTTCTTC. The whole variable domain, filled in from reference TRBV5-1 and TRBJ2-1, reads KAGVTQTPRYLIKTRGQQVTLSCSPISGHRSVSWYQQTPGQGLQFLFEYFSETQRNKGNFPGRFSGRQFSNSRSEMNVSTLELGDSALYLCASSSSTDRGDYNEQFFGPGTRLTVL.

V is TRBV7-3 and J is TRBJ2-3; D possibly corresponds to TRBD2 (5 bases). Germline CDR1 is SGHTA and CDR2 is FQGTGA. This CDR3 is built from 14 residues. The ends were cut back, 3 bases at V and 4 bases at J, with 11 bases in the middle. CDR3 amino acids: CASSFSAGSDTQYF. The DNA for the CDR3 is TGTGCCAGCAGCTTCTCGGCGGGCTCAGATACGCAGTATTTT. Full variable domain (rest looked up from reference TRBV7-3 and TRBJ2-3): GAGVSQTPSNKVTEKGKYVELRCDPISGHTALYWYRQSLGQGPEFLIYFQGTGAADDSGLPNDRFFAVRPEGSVSTLKIQRTERGDSAVYLCASSFSAGSDTQYFGPGTRLTVL.

This clone was observed a single time. This rearrangement joins TRBV14 to TRBJ1-2; D not certain. Trimming pared 1 base from V and 4 bases from J, leaving 4 bases between. Germline V gene sequence: CDR1 SGHDN, CDR2 FVKESK. The CDR3 totals 12 residues. CDR3: CASSQGPYGYTF. As DNA, the CDR3 is TGTGCCAGCAGCCAAGGGCCCTATGGCTACACCTTC.

The chain links TRBV7-2 to TRBJ2-5; TRBD2 matches at 8 bases. Germline loops: CDR1 SGHTA, CDR2 FQGNSA. The CDR3 is made up of 17 amino acids. After removal of 1 base from V and 5 bases from J, the junction contained 12 bases not matched to a gene. The CDR3 protein is CASSLGWGGRFWETQYF. For the CDR3, the DNA is TGTGCCAGCAGCTTAGGGTGGGGCGGGAGGTTTTGGGAGACCCAGTACTTC.

This clone was seen a single time. The chain links TRBV5-1 to TRBJ1-2, with 11 positions matching TRBD1. Trimming took 4 bases from V and 5 from J; bases not matched to a gene: 7. CDR3 size: 15 residues. CDR1 and CDR2 (germline): SGHRS, YFSETQ. CDR3 sequence reads: CASSSTRDRGYGYTF. CDR3 nucleotide sequence: TGCGCCAGCAGCAGCACCCGGGACAGGGGGTATGGCTACACCTTC.

The V call is TRBV6-1, the J call TRBJ1-2, with TRBD1 as a possible D gene (6 bases). The germline V gene has CDR1 MNHNS and CDR2 SASEGT. The CDR3 is 14 amino acids. The germline V and J ends were trimmed by 3 bases and 3 bases, with 11 bases remaining between them. The CDR3 DNA follows: TGTGCCAGCAGTGACAGGGGAGGGGACTATGGCTACACCTTC. It specifies CASSDRGGDYGYTF.

This chain links TRBV6-5 with TRBJ2-4; tentatively, D is TRBD2 (5 bases). V dropped 4 bases and J dropped 8 bases, with 12 bases sitting between them. Germline CDR1 is MNHEY and CDR2 is SVGAGI. The CDR3 is made up of 13 amino acids. This CDR3 reads CASSSSGRYIQYF. The CDR3 nucleotides are TGTGCCAGCAGTTCCAGCGGCAGGTACATTCAGTACTTC.

The chain uses TRBV10-3 and TRBJ2-1; TRBD2 matches 9 bases. Germline values: CDR1 ENHRY, CDR2 SYGVKD. The V and J ends lost 2 bases and 5 bases, in that order; junction bases with no gene match: 1. The length of the CDR3 is 14 residues. CDR3: CAISERLADNEQFF. The DNA for the CDR3 is TGTGCCATCAGTGAGCGACTAGCGGACAATGAGCAGTTCTTC.

The chain joins TRBV6-5 to TRBJ2-3, with 10 bases identical to TRBD1. In germline, CDR1 is MNHEY, CDR2 SVGAGI. The CDR3 is made up of 14 amino acids. V shed 10 bases, J shed 5 bases, and the junction held 9 bases outside the gene matches. The CDR3 DNA reads TGTGCCACCCGACAGGGGGCGCATGGAGATACGCAGTATTTT. Its translation: CATRQGAHGDTQYF.

Notes on this clone: Additional DNA sequences in this sample encode the identical CDR3. This sequence joins TRBV6-1 and TRBJ1-1, with a possible D match to TRBD1 (5 bases). Trimming took off 3 bases at V and 5 bases at J, with 10 bases between the two ends. Per the germline V gene, CDR1 is MNHNS and CDR2 is SASEGT. The CDR3 consists of 13 residues. This CDR3 is CASSDRVRTEAFF. The CDR3 DNA reads as TGTGCCAGCAGTGACAGGGTGAGGACTGAAGCTTTCTTT.

This clone was seen a single time. The rearrangement links TRBV2 to TRBJ2-7, with a tentative D call TRBD1 (6 bases). Trimming left V 5 bases short and J 5 bases short, with 19 bases between. This CDR3 region has 15 residues. Germline V CDR1 and CDR2: SNHLY, FYNNEI. The CDR3 DNA is TGTGCCAGCAGTCAATTCAGGGGAATGAGGAACGAGCAGTACTTC. It codes for CASSQFRGMRNEQYF. The variable domain in full, with the rest retrieved from reference TRBV2 and TRBJ2-7, is EPEVTQTPSHQVTQMGQEVILRCVPISNHLYFYWYRQILGQKVEFLVSFYNNEISEKSEIFDDQFSVERPDGSNFTLKIRSTKLEDSAMYFCASSQFRGMRNEQYFGPGTRLTVT.

Worth noting for this clone: Other DNA sequences in this specimen translate into the identical CDR3. The rearrangement uses TRBV27 and TRBJ2-7, with 9 bases aligning to TRBD1. The CDR3 loop spans 13 amino acids. V gave up 6 bases and J gave up 3 bases; unmatched junction bases: 3. The germline gives CDR1 MNHEY, CDR2 SMNVEV (reference sequence). CDR3 residues: CASSPGQGYEQYF. The CDR3 DNA is TGTGCCAGCAGCCCGGGACAGGGCTACGAGCAGTACTTC.

This chain connects TRBV19 to TRBJ2-2; no reliable D call. The CDR3 consists of 15 residues. V was pared by 6 bases and J by 5 bases, with 16 bases between. CDR1 is LNHDA, CDR2 SQIVND, per germline (reference sequence). CDR3 in DNA: TGTGCCAGTAGCGCACTCGATAATCCGACCGGGGAGCTGTTTTTT. It yields the protein CASSALDNPTGELFF.

J is TRBJ2-1 and V is TRBV10-1, with 9 bases identical to TRBD2. CDR3 length equals 17 residues. V trimming: 5 bases; J trimming: 4 bases; junction bases outside the gene matches: 12. In germline, CDR1 is WNHNN, CDR2 SYGVQD (reference sequence). CDR3 residues: CASSSSGRNPAYNEQFF. Here the CDR3 DNA reads TGCGCCAGCAGTTCGAGCGGGAGGAATCCCGCTTACAATGAGCAGTTCTTC.

The chain employs TRBV24-1 and TRBJ1-3, with D unresolved. The germline gives CDR1 KGHDR, CDR2 SFDVKD. The CDR3 loop spans 15 amino acids. V lost 4 bases and J 1 base, leaving 10 bases between the germline ends. CDR3 region: CATSDNTESGNTIYF. CDR3 coding DNA: TGTGCCACCAGTGACAACACAGAATCTGGAAACACCATATATTTT.

The genes are TRBV9 and TRBJ2-5, with D possibly being TRBD2 (6 bases). The CDR3 consists of 12 residues. V dropped 4 bases and J dropped 3 bases, with 7 bases sitting between them. Looked up from germline, CDR1 is SGDLS and CDR2 is YYNGEE. CDR3 region: CASSRLEETQYF. CDR3 DNA sequence: TGTGCCAGCAGCCGACTAGAAGAGACCCAGTACTTC.

The chain couples TRBV24-1 to TRBJ2-7, with D tentatively TRBD2 (6 bases). CDR3 length: 13 amino acids. Germline CDR1 is KGHDR and CDR2 is SFDVKD. The ends were cut back, 3 bases at V and 3 bases at J, with 8 bases in the middle. The CDR3 here is CATSDGGFYEQYF. As DNA, the CDR3 is TGTGCCACCAGTGATGGGGGGTTCTACGAGCAGTACTTC.

The chain is built from TRBV5-1 and TRBJ2-1; D is unclear. CDR3 size: 15 residues. Looked up from germline, CDR1 is SGHRS and CDR2 is YFSETQ. V was shortened by 0 bases and J by 1 base, with 8 bases between the two germline ends. The CDR3 here is CASSLGQTSYNEQFF. The CDR3, as DNA: TGCGCCAGCAGCTTGGGTCAGACTTCCTACAATGAGCAGTTCTTC.

The chain employs TRBV27 and TRBJ2-7, with D perhaps matching TRBD1 (6 bases). This CDR3 region has 13 residues. CDR1 is MNHEY and CDR2 is SMNVEV in the germline V gene (reference sequence). The germline V and J ends were trimmed by 2 bases and 5 bases, with 10 bases remaining between them. CDR3 coding DNA: TGTGCCAGCAGTTTAGGGGGCCCCCACGAGCAGTACTTC. Its translation is CASSLGGPHEQYF.

The chain is built from TRBV12-1 and TRBJ1-2; TRBD1 reflects the table's D call only, with no check against the DNA. TRBV12-1 counts as a pseudogene. The CDR3 extends over 14 amino acids. CDR3 residues: CASSFERGREGYTF. CDR3 nucleotide sequence: TGTGCCAGCAGCTTTGAAAGGGGGCGAGAAGGCTACACCTTC.

This chain links TRBV30 with TRBJ1-1; 8 nucleotides agree with TRBD1. There are 15 residues in the CDR3. Looked up from germline, CDR1 is GTSNPN and CDR2 is SVGIG (reference sequence). The V and J ends lost 3 bases and 5 bases, in that order; junction bases with no gene match: 11. The CDR3 nucleotides read TGTGCCTGGAGGCCGATGGGACAGGAGCTTACTGAAGCTTTCTTT. Protein product: CAWRPMGQELTEAFF.

The rearrangement joins TRBV9 to TRBJ2-6; 9 nucleotides line up with TRBD1. CDR1 SGDLS and CDR2 YYNGEE come from the germline V gene. The CDR3 covers 19 residues. Unmatched junction bases numbered 7, after V lost 0 bases and J lost 0 bases. The CDR3 reads CASSVVTGGWSSGANVLTF. DNA of the CDR3: TGTGCCAGCAGCGTAGTGACAGGGGGGTGGTCCTCTGGGGCCAACGTCCTGACTTTC.

This chain links TRBV28 with TRBJ2-1; 12 bases match TRBD2. The germline gives CDR1 MDHEN, CDR2 SYDVKM. CDR3 length: 15 residues. The junction had 4 bases not matched to a gene; V was cut back by 4 bases and J by 6 bases. The CDR3 loop is CASSSLAGGSNEQFF. The CDR3 bases are TGTGCCAGCAGTTCCCTAGCGGGAGGGAGCAATGAGCAGTTCTTC.

CDR3 in amino acids: CASGTGRQETQYF. The CDR3 nucleotides are TGCGCCAGCGGGACAGGGCGGCAAGAGACCCAGTACTTC. This chain links TRBV5-1 with TRBJ2-5; 9 bases match TRBD1. V was pared by 7 bases and J by 2 bases, with 3 bases of the junction left unmatched. This CDR3 comprises 13 residues. Germline V gene sequence: CDR1 SGHRS, CDR2 YFSETQ.

This chain joins TRBV28 and TRBJ1-3; unclear D gene. V lost 2 bases, J lost 9 bases, and 11 bases lay in between. The germline CDR1 and CDR2 sequences are MDHEN and SYDVKM. This CDR3 has 13 amino acids. CDR3 coding DNA: TGTGCCAGCAGTTTAAAATCCCGGAGCACCATATATTTT. Encoded protein: CASSLKSRSTIYF.

The rearrangement uses TRBV6-5 and TRBJ1-5; a possible D gene is TRBD1 (6 bases). V lost 2 bases and J lost 3, with 8 bases in between. The V gene's germline CDR1 is MNHEY and CDR2 SVGAGI. The CDR3 is 14 amino acids. The chain's CDR3 is CASSYGGLNQPQHF. The CDR3 coding sequence is TGTGCCAGCAGTTACGGGGGCCTCAATCAGCCCCAGCATTTT.

The count of this clone is one. The V gene is TRBV6-5, the J gene TRBJ1-1; 8 bases are shared with TRBD1. V dropped 7 bases and J dropped 5; count of bases not matched to a gene: 9. In germline, CDR1 is MNHEY, CDR2 SVGAGI. The CDR3 spans 14 residues. Here the CDR3 reads CASTLQGGGTEAFF. The CDR3 DNA is TGTGCCAGCACCCTACAGGGGGGGGGAACTGAAGCTTTCTTT.

This chain joins TRBV9 and TRBJ2-7, with 8 bases fitting TRBD1. J gave up 4 bases and V 3 bases, and 9 bases lay outside the gene matches. The CDR3 totals 15 residues. The germline V gene encodes CDR1 SGDLS and CDR2 YYNGEE. The CDR3 nucleotides are TGTGCCAGCAGCGATGGACAGGGAGTGGGTTACGAGCAGTACTTC. It is translated as CASSDGQGVGYEQYF.

The CDR3 DNA sequence: TGTGCCAGTAGCCCGGGGCTAGCGGGAGGAGAGACCCAGTACTTC. This translates into CASSPGLAGGETQYF. The rearrangement links TRBV19 to TRBJ2-5, with 11 nucleotides matching TRBD2. V trimming: 6 bases; J trimming: 4 bases; junction bases outside the gene matches: 7. CDR1 and CDR2 from the germline V gene are LNHDA and SQIVND (reference sequence). CDR3 length: 15 amino acids.

The chain uses TRBV5-4 and TRBJ1-2; weak D call: TRBD1 (6 bases). This CDR3 region has 14 residues. V was pared by 4 bases and J by 5 bases, with 15 bases between. The germline gives CDR1 SGHNT, CDR2 YYREEE (reference sequence). CDR3 residues: CASSTGQNRYGYTF. The CDR3 DNA sequence: TGTGCCAGCAGCACAGGACAGAATAGGTATGGCTACACCTTC.

In DNA form, the CDR3 reads TGTGCCAGCAGCTTGCTAAAAACTGAAGCTTTCTTT. It translates to CASSLLKTEAFF. This sequence joins TRBV5-5 and TRBJ1-1; D unresolved. The CDR3 sequence is 12 residues long. CDR1 and CDR2 from the germline V gene are SGHKS and YYEKEE (reference sequence). V gave up 1 base and J gave up 5 bases, with 6 bases separating them.